These 29 T cell receptor beta chains were sequenced from one sample in a study of T cells in Graves' hyperthyroidism and ophthalmopathy. There were TCR beta CDR3 regions amplified from RNA transcripts. HTBI primers were the set used in a first-round RT-PCR of the TCR CDR3. From the multiplex PCR reads, TCRdb called clonotypes with MiXCR, one entry per CDR3 protein. The sample shows hundreds of thousands of distinct CDR3 sequences, over 12% of them seen only once. Sample: blood. The receptors were gathered from a man between 18 and 35 years old with Graves' ophthalmopathy.

This clonotype was counted many times. CDR3 in DNA: TGTGCCAGCAGCTTAGAGTCATTCGCGGAGACCCAGTACTTC. The encoded protein is CASSLESFAETQYF. This chain uses TRBV11-1 with TRBJ2-5; D call uncertain. The CDR3 is 14 amino acids. Trimming took off 1 base at V and 5 bases at J, with 11 bases between the two ends. CDR1 and CDR2 (germline): SGHAT, FQDESV (reference sequence).

This clonotype occurred many times. CDR3 residues: CATSREVYGTDTQYF. CDR3 nucleotide sequence: TGTGCCACCAGCAGAGAAGTTTACGGCACAGATACGCAGTATTTT. This chain uses TRBV15 with TRBJ2-3; the D is unclear. The CDR3 spans 15 residues. The germline gives CDR1 LNHNV, CDR2 YYDKDF (reference sequence). V lost 0 bases, J lost 1 base, and 8 bases lay in between.

This clonotype showed up just once. The chain employs TRBV5-1 and TRBJ1-3; TRBD1 matches 8 bases. After removal of 0 bases from V and 9 bases from J, the junction contained 8 bases not matched to a gene. From germline, CDR1 is SGHRS and CDR2 YFSETQ. The CDR3 is made up of 15 amino acids. CDR3 residues: CASSLETGEASTIYF. The CDR3 DNA reads TGCGCCAGCAGCTTGGAGACAGGGGAGGCAAGCACCATATATTTT.

This clonotype was counted ten times or more. J is TRBJ1-3 and V is TRBV12-3 or TRBV12-4; the match to TRBD1 covers 7 bases. The CDR3 contains 15 residues. The V and J ends lost 5 bases and 4 bases, in that order; junction bases with no gene match: 8. The CDR3 sequence: CASSPGGVTGNTIYF. The CDR3 bases are TGTGCCAGCAGTCCAGGGGGGGTTACAGGAAACACCATATATTTT.

This clonotype was observed a handful of times. V and J are TRBV10-3 and TRBJ2-1; D may be TRBD2 (6 bases). The V end lost 8 bases, the J end lost 5 bases, and 16 bases lay between the germline ends. Per germline, CDR1 ENHRY and CDR2 SYGVKD. This CDR3 is 14 amino acids long. The CDR3 sequence is CAIGRVADDNEQFF. CDR3 nucleotide sequence: TGTGCCATCGGTCGAGTAGCGGACGACAATGAGCAGTTCTTC.

Many counts were recorded for this clonotype. This chain uses TRBV19 with TRBJ2-5; 7 bases match TRBD1. From germline, CDR1 is LNHDA and CDR2 SQIVND (reference sequence). The J segment lost 2 bases and the V segment lost 5 bases, leaving 14 bases of the junction unmatched. This CDR3 contains 17 residues. The CDR3 bases are TGTGCCAGTAGTTCGCTCACAGGGGCTAAGGTTCAAGAGACCCAGTACTTC. This encodes CASSSLTGAKVQETQYF.

This clonotype has a count of ten or more. V gene TRBV5-1 combines with J gene TRBJ2-7; TRBD1 matches at 8 bases. From germline, CDR1 is SGHRS and CDR2 YFSETQ. CDR3 length: 14 residues. J gave up 3 bases and V 4 bases, and 6 bases lay outside the gene matches. CDR3 nucleotides: TGCGCCAGCAGCATGGGACAGGCTGACTACGAGCAGTACTTC. Translation: CASSMGQADYEQYF.

This clonotype was detected ten times or more. Germline and junction disagree at one end, which may indicate a read error. The chain has TRBV11-2 and TRBJ2-7; 10 bases align to TRBD1. Germline V gene sequence: CDR1 SGHAT, CDR2 FQNNGV. CDR3 length equals 16 residues. The CDR3 DNA is TGTGCCAGCAGCTCAGGGACAGGGGCCTTGACCTACGGGCAGTACTTC. This codes for CASSSGTGALTYGQYF.

This clonotype was seen many times. The chain links TRBV6-5 to TRBJ2-1, with TRBD2 identical over 12 bases. The CDR3 totals 16 residues. V gave up 2 bases and J gave up 4 bases; unmatched junction bases: 3. The germline V gene encodes CDR1 MNHEY and CDR2 SVGAGI. The CDR3 spells CASSYTTSGGYNEQFF. CDR3 DNA sequence: TGTGCCAGCAGTTACACCACTAGCGGGGGGTACAATGAGCAGTTCTTC.

The sample holds many counts of this clonotype. This chain links TRBV11-2 with TRBJ1-2; D unclear. The germline V and J ends were trimmed by 7 bases and 5 bases, with 14 bases remaining between them. This CDR3 contains 13 residues. Looked up from germline, CDR1 is SGHAT and CDR2 is FQNNGV. CDR3 sequence (DNA): TGTGCCAGCACCCCGGCCCCGACTTATGGCTACACCTTC. Amino acid sequence: CASTPAPTYGYTF.

This clonotype was detected ten times or more. The chain has TRBV12-3 or TRBV12-4 and TRBJ1-6; D remains ambiguous. The CDR3 spans 12 residues. V shed 7 bases and J shed 12 bases, with 13 bases lying between them. The CDR3 sequence is CASMKPRVPLHF. CDR3 nucleotide sequence: TGTGCCAGCATGAAACCACGGGTACCCCTCCACTTT.

This clonotype was observed a handful of times. The chain uses TRBV20-1 and TRBJ1-2; D not resolved. V was clipped by 8 bases and J by 8 bases, with 18 bases between them. Germline CDR1 and CDR2: DFQATT and SNEGSKA (reference sequence). CDR3 length equals 12 residues. The CDR3 DNA is TGCAGTCCTCTTATCCGGGCGGGGGGCTACACCTTC. It encodes CSPLIRAGGYTF.

This clonotype was counted only a few times. The chain joins TRBV6-1 to TRBJ2-7; 9 bases match TRBD2. The germline CDR1 and CDR2 sequences are MNHNS and SASEGT. The CDR3 has 15 residues. The V segment lost 6 bases and the J segment 0 bases; nucleotides outside the gene matches: 6. Here the CDR3 reads CASSIAGAFSYEQYF. CDR3 sequence (DNA): TGTGCCAGCAGCATAGCGGGAGCATTCTCCTACGAGCAGTACTTC.

This clonotype was seen ten or more times. V is TRBV12-3 or TRBV12-4 and J is TRBJ2-1, with 13 bases lining up with TRBD2. The CDR3 consists of 16 residues. The ends lost 4 bases at V and 6 bases at J; junction bases unmatched: 6. In nucleotides, the CDR3 is TGTGCCAGCAGTTCTGGACTAGCGGGAGTAACCAATGAGCAGTTCTTC. This encodes CASSSGLAGVTNEQFF.

This clonotype appeared many times. The J gene is TRBJ1-2, the V gene TRBV27, with 7 bases fitting TRBD1. The CDR3 has 14 amino acids. CDR1 and CDR2 from the germline V gene are MNHEY and SMNVEV (reference sequence). The junction had 8 bases not matched to a gene; V was cut back by 6 bases and J by 4 bases. CDR3 DNA sequence: TGTGCCAGCAGACAGGGGTTGAGCGGCTATGGCTACACCTTC. It codes for CASRQGLSGYGYTF.

In its sample, this clonotype was seen many times. The CDR3: CASSLASRLDTEAFF. The CDR3 DNA follows: TGTGCCAGCAGCTTAGCTTCGCGGTTGGACACTGAAGCTTTCTTT. The rearrangement uses TRBV11-2 and TRBJ1-1; D is undetermined. The CDR3 sequence is 15 residues long. Trimming took off 1 base at V and 3 bases at J, with 12 bases between the two ends. The germline V gene encodes CDR1 SGHAT and CDR2 FQNNGV.

Comments on this clonotype: A read error is possible here, since a much larger clone lies one base away. V usage is TRBV10-2 and J usage is TRBJ1-1; D is uncertain. This CDR3 has 14 amino acids. CDR1 is WSHSY and CDR2 is SAAADI in the germline V gene. CDR3 residues: CASSEWVGVTEASF. DNA for the CDR3: TGCGCCAGCAGTGAGTGGGTAGGAGTCACTGAAGCTTCCTTT.

This clonotype was detected many times. CDR3 DNA sequence: TGCAGTGCTAGAGACCCTGGTAGACTAGAGCAGTTCTTC. Protein sequence: CSARDPGRLEQFF. The V gene is TRBV20-1, the J gene TRBJ2-1, with TRBD2 as a possible D gene (5 bases). Trimming pared 0 bases from V and 10 bases from J, leaving 13 bases between. Germline values: CDR1 DFQATT, CDR2 SNEGSKA (reference sequence). CDR3 size: 13 residues.

CDR3 protein: CASRFQYF. CDR3 DNA sequence: TGTGCCAGCCGATTTCAGTACTTC. This sequence joins TRBV7-2 and TRBJ2-4, with D unresolved. Trimming pared 8 bases from V and 11 bases from J, leaving 4 bases between. Germline-derived CDR1 and CDR2 are SGHTA and FQGNSA. The CDR3 spans 8 residues.

This clonotype occurred many times. V usage is TRBV20-1 and J usage is TRBJ2-3; 13 nucleotides align to TRBD2. V was pared by 2 bases and J by 3 bases, with 5 bases of the junction left unmatched. Germline loops: CDR1 DFQATT, CDR2 SNEGSKA (reference sequence). CDR3 length: 16 residues. The CDR3 reads CSARRLAGGRTDTQYF. CDR3 nucleotides: TGCAGTGCTAGACGACTAGCGGGAGGCCGGACAGATACGCAGTATTTT.

This chain joins TRBV7-2 and TRBJ2-2, with 9 bases aligning to TRBD1. Germline CDR1 SGHTA, CDR2 FQGNSA. The V segment lost 5 bases and the J segment 7 bases; nucleotides outside the gene matches: 8. The CDR3 runs to 15 residues. The CDR3, as DNA: TGTGCCAGCAGCCCGGACAGGGGCCCCTTCGGGGAGCTGTTTTTT. Residues: CASSPDRGPFGELFF.

Many counts were recorded for this clonotype. The chain combines TRBV7-9 with TRBJ2-5; D might be TRBD2 (6 bases). The CDR3 has 16 amino acids. V dropped 2 bases and J dropped 3 bases, with 16 bases sitting between them. Germline values: CDR1 SEHNR, CDR2 FQNEAQ (reference sequence). The CDR3 reads CASSLIAGLTKETQYF. CDR3 nucleotide sequence: TGTGCCAGCAGCTTAATCGCGGGGTTGACCAAAGAGACCCAGTACTTC. The full variable domain, with the rest looked up from reference TRBV7-9 and TRBJ2-5, is DTGVSQNPRHKITKRGQNVTFRCDPISEHNRLYWYRQTLGQGPEFLTYFQNEAQLEKSRLLSDRFSAERPKGSFSTLEIQRTEQGDSAMYLCASSLIAGLTKETQYFGPGTRLLVL.

This clonotype was counted ten times or more. This rearrangement joins TRBV11-3 to TRBJ2-1, with TRBD2 matching over 13 bases. Looked up from germline, CDR1 is SGHNT and CDR2 is YENEEA. This CDR3 is 15 amino acids long. J was trimmed by 7 bases and V by 5 bases; bases with no gene match: 5. CDR3 loop: CASSRGTSGVNEQFF. The CDR3 DNA reads TGTGCCAGCAGCCGGGGGACTAGCGGGGTTAATGAGCAGTTCTTC.

This sequence joins TRBV24-1 and TRBJ2-7; weak D call: TRBD2 (5 bases). The CDR3 is 14 amino acids. Trimming took off 4 bases at V and 3 bases at J, with 12 bases between the two ends. Looked up from germline, CDR1 is KGHDR and CDR2 is SFDVKD. CDR3: CATSESGSLYEQYF. The CDR3 DNA sequence: TGTGCCACCAGTGAATCGGGGTCCCTCTACGAGCAGTACTTC.

This clonotype appeared many times. The chain links TRBV7-3 to TRBJ2-1; possibly TRBD1 for D (6 bases). CDR1 and CDR2 (germline): SGHTA, FQGTGA. The V and J ends lost 2 bases and 5 bases respectively, with 13 bases between them. The length of the CDR3 is 15 residues. CDR3 coding DNA: TGTGCCAGCAGCTTAGGCCGCAACAGGGACAATGAGCAGTTCTTC. It specifies CASSLGRNRDNEQFF.

This clonotype came up a few times. V and J are TRBV24-1 and TRBJ2-1; 7 bases line up with TRBD2. Germline lookup yields CDR1 KGHDR and CDR2 SFDVKD. This CDR3 has 15 residues. Trimming removed 3 bases from V and 6 bases from J; junction bases left unmatched: 7. The CDR3 region has the DNA TGTGCCACCAGTGATGGGACTAAAGGTGGCAATGAGCAGTTCTTC. Its protein product is CATSDGTKGGNEQFF.

This clonotype has a count of ten or more. The chain has TRBV20-1 and TRBJ2-7; no definite D call. The length of the CDR3 is 12 residues. From germline, CDR1 is DFQATT and CDR2 SNEGSKA (reference sequence). V lost 3 bases and J lost 3, with 9 bases in between. The CDR3 sequence: CSARTVYYEQYF. The DNA for the CDR3 is TGCAGTGCTAGGACGGTATACTACGAGCAGTACTTC.

The chain is built from TRBV25-1 and TRBJ2-5; 11 bases align to TRBD1. CDR1 MGHDK and CDR2 SYGVNS come from the germline V gene. The CDR3 runs 14 residues. Trimming removed 3 bases from V and 10 bases from J; junction bases left unmatched: 7. CDR3 region: CASSELDRGRDQYF. CDR3 DNA: TGTGCCAGCAGTGAGCTGGACAGGGGGCGAGACCAGTACTTC.

Concerning this clonotype itself: Sequence at one end of the junction differs from germline and may be a read error. This rearrangement joins TRBV5-1 to TRBJ2-7, with D possibly TRBD2 on 5 matching bases. Germline CDR1 and CDR2: SGHRS and YFSETQ. The CDR3 spans 17 residues. The CDR3 DNA sequence: TGCACCAGCAGCTTTCAGACCAGTGGGTGGGAGAGCTACGAGCAGTACTTC. This sequence encodes CTSSFQTSGWESYEQYF. Supplemented by reference TRBV5-1 and TRBJ2-7, the full variable domain reads KAGVTQTPRYLIKTRGQQVTLSCSPISGHRSVSWYQQTPGQGLQFLFEYFSETQRNKGNFPGRFSGRQFSNSRSEMNVSTLELGDSALYLCTSSFQTSGWESYEQYFGPGTRLTVT.